The present entry profiles one T cell receptor (beta chain) with its context. Its antigen is undetermined. This PCR relied on a set of 60 Vbeta primers and 13 Jbeta primers. Profiling relied on immunoSEQ multiplex PCR, and the TCRdb table lists in-frame clones only, not all of them. The data show 160,000 or so clones, with roughly 79% seen just once and under 1.5% held by the top ten. The data derive from a study of cytomegalovirus exposure and HLA in healthy donors. Whole-study findings and limits: Apart from CMV serostatus, no immune exposure information was available. Presence/absence analyses rested on an assumption that sequencing depth was roughly uniform across donors. As a later analysis showed, a missense DCLRE1C variant was linked to trimming of TCR beta V- and J-genes.

The germline gives CDR1 LNHNV, CDR2 YYDKDF (reference sequence). After removal of 3 bases from V and 8 bases from J, the junction contained 9 bases not matched to a gene. CDR3 length: 15 residues. The sequence derives from a man between 25 and 39 years old in good health and CMV-seronegative. Sequenced material: PBMCs. The chain employs TRBV15 and TRBJ2-1; 8 bases map to TRBD2. The DNA for the CDR3 is TGTGCCACCAGCAGGCAACCCGGACTAGCCTATGAGCAGTTCTTC. It encodes CATSRQPGLAYEQFF.